This T cell receptor (beta chain) was sequenced in a study of shared clonotypes between healthy human individuals (TCRdb year 2020). Looking at the study overall: The cohort comprised two women and a few men aged 18 to 49 years. For each donor, CD4 naive and CD4 memory were each given three plates, CD8 naive was given two plates, and CD8 memory was given one plate. Blood TCR repertoires of about five healthy adults were deeply sequenced to estimate repertoire size and the extent of clonotype sharing between individuals. Each donor's leukapheresis produced roughly between roughly 0.85 and 9.5 billion PBMCs. To increase sequencing depth and limit assay-specific biases, TCR repertoire library preparation and sequencing were carried out by different laboratories using diverse techniques. What the research found in general, with its limitations: Based on pairwise subsampling, the degree of clonotype sharing among donors was expected to be affected by sequencing depth. Clonotypes shared by all four sorted-subset donors showed higher generation probabilities than non-shared clonotypes. Sampling was restricted to blood, and TCR repertoires in tissues likely differ from the TCR repertoires found in blood. Naive subsets generally had larger estimated clonotype richness than memory subsets did. Approximately 4.8% of naive CD4, 3.5% of naive CD8, about 2.5% of memory CD4, and 0.35% to 0.5% of memory CD8 clonotypes were shared across a handful of donors. Incomplete sequencing was indicated by rarefaction of sorted-subset datasets, despite the large sequencing depth. Because the study included only a small number of donors, the genetic and exposure-history diversity represented was limited.

Healthy HIV-negative adults with no recently reported acute infections or vaccinations were included as donors. Every donor was a Caucasian adult living in Nashville, Tennessee, USA. CD4+ T cells were enriched by magnetic negative selection, after which naive cells were positively selected on CD45RA and the negative fraction was taken as the memory subset. After blood collection by leukapheresis, PBMCs were isolated using Ficoll-Histopaque density gradient centrifugation and then cryopreserved in the vapor phase of liquid nitrogen. Analytical flow cytometry was used to check the purity and quantity of each magnetically sorted T cell population. Each sorted fraction had its genomic DNA isolated and then quantified by UV absorbance on a Nanodrop 2000c. Notes on this clone: No antigen is known for it. The input lacks base qualities; no much larger clone sits a single base away.

Using the deep immunoSEQ assay, TCR CDR3 regions were amplified from genomic DNA by multiplex PCR. Genomic DNA extracted from each cell subset was distributed evenly over all wells of several immunoSEQ 96-well plates, and each plate served as one replicate. For sorted subsets, each replicate PCR was loaded with around 220 ng genomic DNA, equivalent to some 31,000 T cell genomes. Purified libraries were quantified with a Qubit 3.0 fluorometer, sized on a Bioanalyzer 2100, and re-quantified with the KAPA Library Quantification kit. A separate single-read 150-cycle Illumina NextSeq 550 flow cell was used to sequence each immunoSEQ 96-well plate. The published analysis was carried out like this. The immunoSEQ output contained only junctional sequences without quality scores, so filtering could not match that applied to full-length reads. To assign V/J genes and CDR3, sequences were annotated against IMGT germline references using PyIR, a Python wrapper for IgBLAST v1.9. Any read was removed if the V/J assignment was weak (E-value above 1e-6), the CDR3 was missing, or the read contained stop codons, out-of-frame junctions, or ambiguous translated residues. V3J clonotypes were defined by identical inferred V gene, J gene, and CDR3 amino acid sequence. Percentage overlap between repertoires was computed as shared unique clonotypes divided by the size of the smaller repertoire. Three approaches were used to assess repertoire richness: RTK rarefaction, the Chao1 estimator, and Recon v2.1 estimates of unobserved clonotypes. Generation probabilities were computed with OLGA for all TCRbeta clonotypes obtained by the gDNA method from several donors. TCRdb took over this immuneACCESS table, retaining in-frame rearrangements with V and J assigned. Such tables are incomplete; in checked studies, under half of the missing clones stem from an unresolved V gene, and the remainder is unexplained. V, J and clone size are those of that table, while D and trimming were read from the DNA. The table for this sample lists more than 400,000 clones; 95% to 97% of them were counted only once. Jointly, the top ten make up 0.055% to 0.075% of the sample.

Trimming at the junction amounts to 2 bases on V and 2 bases on J, and the germline ends lie 9 bases apart. Including the terminal cysteine and phenylalanine, the CDR3 comprises 15 residues. This entry keeps only the CDR3 DNA: 45 bases, framed from base 1. The CDR1 and CDR2 encoded by the germline V gene are LGHNA and YNFKEQ. The sequencing sample was made of naive CD4+ T cells sorted from blood. The cell subset or site tag for this specimen amounts to: CD45RA+ positively selected. This sequence originates from a woman in her twenties or thirties in good health. Rearrangement joined TRBV4-2 to TRBJ2-2, with an unclear D gene assignment. This receptor carries the CDR3 CASSQKERNTGELFF. At the DNA level, the sequence is TGTGCCAGCAGCCAAAAAGAGCGCAACACCGGGGAGCTGTTTTTT.